Each of the 9 T cell receptor beta chains below was sequenced from the same sample in a study of T cells in Graves' hyperthyroidism and ophthalmopathy. Researchers amplified the TCR beta CDR3 regions from RNA transcripts. The HTBI primer set was used in a first-round RT-PCR of the TCR CDR3. TCRdb reanalysed the multiplex PCR reads using MiXCR and keeps one entry per CDR3 protein. This repertoire shows some 400,000 distinct CDR3 sequences, around an eighth found once; its top ten account for less than 25%. The sequenced sample consisted of blood. Source of these receptors: a man aged 25 to 45 with Graves' hyperthyroidism that later progressed to Graves' ophthalmopathy.

In this sample, this clonotype turned up many times. This chain connects TRBV24-1 to TRBJ2-3, with TRBD2 matching over 11 bases. The CDR3 is made up of 17 amino acids. CDR1 is KGHDR and CDR2 is SFDVKD in the germline V gene. Unmatched junction bases numbered 8, after V lost 4 bases and J lost 3 bases. The CDR3 protein is CATSDPGLAESTDTQYF. As DNA, the CDR3 is TGTGCCACCAGTGACCCGGGACTAGCGGAATCTACAGATACGCAGTATTTT.

The CDR3, as DNA: TGTGCCAGCAGTTACGCCCCCACAAGTTCTGGGGCCAACGTCCTGACTTTC. Amino acids: CASSYAPTSSGANVLTF. The chain combines TRBV6-6 with TRBJ2-6; D unclear. CDR3 length equals 17 residues. Germline CDR1 MNHNY, CDR2 SVGAGI (reference sequence). V was shortened by 2 bases and J by 1 base, with 12 bases between the two germline ends.

This chain connects TRBV20-1 to TRBJ2-3; TRBD2 matches at 11 bases. J lost 6 bases, V lost 7 bases, and 9 bases had no gene match. Germline CDR1 reads DFQATT; CDR2 reads SNEGSKA (reference sequence). This CDR3 is 14 amino acids long. This CDR3 is CSGGLAGGGDTQYF. DNA for the CDR3: TGCAGTGGGGGGCTAGCGGGGGGCGGGGATACGCAGTATTTT.

This chain uses TRBV27 with TRBJ1-1, with 9 bases aligning to TRBD1. Per the germline V gene, CDR1 is MNHEY and CDR2 is SMNVEV (reference sequence). V gave up 4 bases and J gave up 12 bases; unmatched junction bases: 9. The length of the CDR3 is 13 residues. The CDR3 is CASSSWDRELTFF. The CDR3 bases are TGTGCCAGCAGTTCCTGGGACAGGGAGTTAACTTTCTTT.

The chain is built from TRBV29-1 and TRBJ1-2, with D unresolved. Germline CDR1 SQVTM, CDR2 ANQGSEA. V lost 0 bases to trimming and J lost 3 bases, with 14 bases between them. The CDR3 runs 15 residues. CDR3 nucleotides: TGCAGCGTTGAAGAAGGCTCGCGGATGGACTATGGCTACACCTTC. It yields the protein CSVEEGSRMDYGYTF.

This clonotype was seen more than once but under ten times. The gene calls are TRBV20-1 and TRBJ1-5; tentative D call: TRBD1 (6 bases). Germline CDR1 is DFQATT and CDR2 is SNEGSKA (reference sequence). Trimming removed 0 bases from V and 4 bases from J, with 16 bases in between. The CDR3 covers 16 residues. The CDR3 loop is CSARDLLGAWNQPQHF. The CDR3 DNA reads as TGCAGTGCTAGAGATCTACTGGGGGCGTGGAATCAGCCCCAGCATTTT.

This clonotype has a count of ten or more. This sequence joins TRBV18 and TRBJ2-7; 10 positions agree with TRBD1. The CDR3 is 13 residues long. Unmatched junction bases numbered 2, after V lost 4 bases and J lost 5 bases. Germline values: CDR1 KGHSH, CDR2 LQKENI. The CDR3 sequence is CASSRQGAHEQYF. The CDR3 DNA follows: TGTGCCAGCTCACGACAGGGGGCCCACGAGCAGTACTTC.

This clonotype occurred many times. This chain connects TRBV20-1 to TRBJ2-1; 9 positions match TRBD2. This CDR3 has 14 amino acids. Germline values: CDR1 DFQATT, CDR2 SNEGSKA (reference sequence). The V gene end was trimmed by 6 bases and the J gene end by 8 bases; junction bases not matched to a gene: 11. In nucleotides, the CDR3 is TGCAGTGCGGGATTAGCGGGGGTGGGCCATGAGCAGTTCTTC. Residues: CSAGLAGVGHEQFF.

With respect to this clonotype: At one end, the junction sequence differs from germline, possibly due to a read error. V is TRBV2 and J is TRBJ1-6; the match to TRBD1 covers 8 bases. Germline V gene sequence: CDR1 SNHLY, CDR2 FYNNEI. The CDR3 loop spans 16 amino acids. CDR3 sequence (DNA): TGTGCCAGCAGTAAAGCGCCCACAGGGGGATCCCGGCCCCTCCACTTT. It specifies CASSKAPTGGSRPLHF. Using reference TRBV2 and TRBJ1-6 for the parts outside the CDR3, the full variable domain is EPEVTQTPSHQVTQMGQEVILRCVPISNHLYFYWYRQILGQKVEFLVSFYNNEISEKSEIFDDQFSVERPDGSNFTLKIRSTKLEDSAMYFCASSKAPTGGSRPLHFGNGTRLTVT.